This entry features one T cell receptor beta chain sequence. The data derive from a study of blood T cell repertoires in COVID-19. Study overall: T cells, B-cell-depleted T cells, or PBMCs provided the cDNA or gDNA that served as material.

Measured with immunoSEQ multiplex PCR; TCRdb has only the in-frame clones, and not every one. The sample has about 210,000 clones; 70% to 90% are singletons. The sequence derives from a woman aged 50 to 65 with active or convalescent COVID-19. The sample consisted of peripheral blood.

The CDR3 spells CASSRRTSGGTGANVLTF. CDR3 in DNA: TGTGCCAGCAGTCGCCGGACTAGCGGAGGAACTGGGGCCAACGTCCTGACTTTC. The chain is built from TRBV27 and TRBJ2-6; 10 nucleotides agree with TRBD2. Germline V gives CDR1 MNHEY, CDR2 SMNVEV (reference sequence). After removal of 5 bases from V and 2 bases from J, the junction contained 9 bases not matched to a gene. The CDR3 contains 18 residues.